Listed here are 23 T cell receptor beta chains from one sample, sequenced in a study of T cell repertoires in cytomegalovirus infection. TCRdb re-analysed the reads in MiXCR, keeping a single row per CDR3 protein. Among a few hundred thousand distinct CDR3 sequences listed, about a sixth were seen once. Sequences were obtained from CD8+ T cells from PBMCs. Receptors originate from a human donor in good health (CMV status not recorded). Some clones in this sample may be carry-over from other donors' samples.

The chain uses TRBV4-1 and TRBJ2-1; no clear D gene. V lost 0 bases, J lost 6 bases, and 3 bases lay in between. Germline V CDR1 and CDR2: MGHRA, YSYEKL. This CDR3 is 12 amino acids long. The CDR3 loop is CASSQEGNEQFF. The CDR3 region has the DNA TGCGCCAGCAGCCAAGAAGGCAATGAGCAGTTCTTC.

The chain couples TRBV28 to TRBJ1-3; D is possibly TRBD1 (5 bases). V was pared by 3 bases and J by 3 bases, with 9 bases between. Per germline, CDR1 MDHEN and CDR2 SYDVKM. The CDR3 extends over 14 amino acids. The CDR3 DNA reads as TGTGCCAGCAGTTTGCAAGGGGATGGAAACACCATATATTTT. Encoded protein: CASSLQGDGNTIYF.

This clonotype appeared many times. The chain combines TRBV7-8 with TRBJ1-5; D ambiguous. This CDR3 spans 14 amino acids. The V end lost 5 bases, the J end lost 9 bases, and 17 bases lay between the germline ends. Germline CDR1 and CDR2: SGHVS and FQNEAQ. CDR3 in amino acids: CASSLREDGGPQHF. The CDR3 DNA follows: TGTGCCAGCAGCCTTAGGGAGGATGGAGGGCCCCAGCATTTT.

V is TRBV4-2 and J is TRBJ1-1; D gene unclear. The V end was cut by 2 bases, the J end by 1 base, with 20 bases between. This CDR3 region has 18 residues. Germline-derived CDR1 and CDR2 are LGHNA and YNFKEQ. The CDR3 DNA follows: TGTGCCAGCAGCCAATCCCTACAGTCAATCCCGGGGAACACTGAAGCTTTCTTT. Its translation is CASSQSLQSIPGNTEAFF.

This clonotype has a single count. One junction end disagrees with the germline gene, perhaps due to a read error. The gene calls are TRBV11-3 and TRBJ1-1; D is undetermined. The CDR3 is made up of 13 amino acids. The V gene's germline CDR1 is SGHNT and CDR2 YENEEA. The chain's CDR3 is CGSSQAVHTEAFF. The DNA of the CDR3 is TGTGGCAGCAGCCAGGCAGTTCACACTGAAGCTTTCTTT.

This clonotype was counted many times. V gene TRBV7-2 combines with J gene TRBJ2-2; D perhaps matches TRBD2 (5 bases). Germline V lookup: CDR1 SGHTA, CDR2 FQGNSA. The V gene lost 5 bases and the J gene lost 8 bases, with 24 bases spanning the gap. The CDR3 loop spans 17 amino acids. The CDR3 is CASSLRGQPPIGGELFF. The DNA for the CDR3 is TGTGCCAGCAGCCTCCGCGGGCAGCCCCCGATCGGGGGGGAGCTGTTTTTT.

At least ten counts were recorded for this clonotype. This chain links TRBV28 with TRBJ1-1; D gene unclear. The germline V gene has CDR1 MDHEN and CDR2 SYDVKM. V gave up 7 bases and J gave up 0 bases, with 12 bases separating them. The CDR3 has 14 residues. CDR3 nucleotide sequence: TGTGCCAGCAACCCGGGGTCCATGAACACTGAAGCTTTCTTT. It is translated as CASNPGSMNTEAFF.

The rearrangement uses TRBV28 and TRBJ1-5; TRBD1 might be the D (5 bases). The CDR3 is 14 amino acids. Looked up from germline, CDR1 is MDHEN and CDR2 is SYDVKM. V was clipped by 5 bases and J by 2 bases, with 10 bases between them. In DNA, the CDR3 is TGTGCCAGCAGTGCCGACAGACGCAATCAGCCCCAGCATTTT. It yields the protein CASSADRRNQPQHF.

The CDR3 bases are TGTGCCAGCAGGAGCCCTGACTTGGGCGAGCAGTTCTTC. Amino acids: CASRSPDLGEQFF. V usage is TRBV7-6 and J usage is TRBJ2-1; D gene ambiguous. This CDR3 has 13 residues. V was cut by 6 bases and J by 10 bases, with 16 bases left in between. CDR1 SGHVS and CDR2 FNYEAQ come from the germline V gene.

The genes are TRBV6-5 and TRBJ2-6; no clear D. The CDR3 consists of 14 residues. Germline V lookup: CDR1 MNHEY, CDR2 SVGAGI. Trimming took 6 bases from V and 2 from J, leaving 8 bases between them. CDR3: CASSDGAGANVLTF. Written as DNA, the CDR3 is TGTGCCAGCAGCGATGGGGCTGGGGCCAACGTCCTGACTTTC.

This clonotype was seen repeatedly, ten times or more. The chain joins TRBV12-3 or TRBV12-4 to TRBJ2-1; 11 nucleotides agree with TRBD1. The trim removed 5 bases at V and 4 bases at J, leaving 7 bases unmatched. The CDR3 length is 16 residues. DNA for the CDR3: TGTGCCAGCAGTCCCCCGGGACAGGGGGATTACAATGAGCAGTTCTTC. It codes for CASSPPGQGDYNEQFF.

The V and J genes are TRBV28 and TRBJ2-3; D perhaps matches TRBD2 (7 bases). With 5 bases removed from V and 4 bases from J, the gap between germline ends came to 16 bases. The CDR3 covers 15 residues. Germline V gene lookup returns CDR1 MDHEN and CDR2 SYDVKM. CDR3 protein: CASSRFRGAPDTQYF. CDR3 nucleotides: TGTGCCAGCAGTAGATTCCGGGGGGCCCCAGATACGCAGTATTTT.

This clonotype showed up just a few times. CDR3 loop: CASSYLYGQGRDTQYF. The CDR3 DNA reads TGTGCCAGCAGCTACCTTTATGGACAGGGGCGGGATACGCAGTATTTT. This chain uses TRBV7-9 with TRBJ2-3; 9 bases agree with TRBD1. The J segment lost 6 bases and the V segment lost 4 bases, leaving 11 bases of the junction unmatched. The CDR3 is 16 residues long. CDR1 is SEHNR and CDR2 is FQNEAQ in the germline V gene (reference sequence).

This clonotype was seen repeatedly, ten times or more. V usage is TRBV11-1 and J usage is TRBJ2-3, with a tentative D call TRBD2 (6 bases). The V gene's germline CDR1 is SGHAT and CDR2 FQDESV (reference sequence). This CDR3 comprises 15 residues. Trimming took off 8 bases at V and 2 bases at J, with 17 bases between the two ends. CDR3 loop: CASSRDSTFTDTQYF. As DNA, the CDR3 is TGTGCCAGCTCCCGGGACTCGACTTTCACAGATACGCAGTATTTT. Full variable domain (outside the CDR3, taken from reference TRBV11-1 and TRBJ2-3): EAEVAQSPRYKITEKSQAVAFWCDPISGHATLYWYRQILGQGPELLVQFQDESVVDDSQLPKDRFSAERLKGVDSTLKIQPAELGDSAMYLCASSRDSTFTDTQYFGPGTRLTVL.

This chain uses TRBV7-6 with TRBJ2-4; D unresolved. Germline CDR1 and CDR2: SGHVS and FNYEAQ. V was shortened by 0 bases and J by 5 bases, with 5 bases between the two germline ends. This CDR3 comprises 13 residues. The CDR3 bases are TGTGCCAGCAGCTTAGCTGCAGAAAACATTCAGTACTTC. Its translation: CASSLAAENIQYF.

The rearrangement uses TRBV5-6 and TRBJ2-7; possibly TRBD1 or TRBD2 for D (5 bases each). There are 12 residues in the CDR3. The V end lost 5 bases, the J end lost 11 bases, and 17 bases lay between the germline ends. CDR1 and CDR2 (germline): SGHDT, YYEEEE. This chain's CDR3 is CASRYGTDVEYF. CDR3 bases: TGTGCCAGCAGATATGGGACGGACGTGGAGTACTTC.

The V gene is TRBV5-4, the J gene TRBJ1-6, with TRBD1 identical over 8 bases. After removal of 7 bases from V and 9 bases from J, the junction contained 3 bases not matched to a gene. In germline, CDR1 is SGHNT, CDR2 YYREEE (reference sequence). CDR3 length equals 12 residues. The CDR3 sequence is CASRDRGSPLHF. The CDR3, as DNA: TGTGCCAGCCGAGACAGGGGTTCACCCCTCCACTTT.

This clonotype showed up just a few times. The CDR3 nucleotides are TGTGCCAGCAGCTTAAGCGAGGCCGCCCCCCAAGAGACCCAGTACTTC. Amino acid sequence: CASSLSEAAPQETQYF. The genes are TRBV7-9 and TRBJ2-5; no clear D. The CDR3 is made up of 16 amino acids. Germline V lookup: CDR1 SEHNR, CDR2 FQNEAQ (reference sequence). Trimming stripped 2 bases from V and 1 base from J, with 14 bases between.

This clonotype has more than one count but fewer than ten. The CDR3 coding sequence is TGCAGTGTGTATAGACAAGAGACCCAGTACTTC. Translated, it gives CSVYRQETQYF. The chain employs TRBV20-1 and TRBJ2-5; D call uncertain. V shed 7 bases and J shed 2 bases, with 8 bases lying between them. The length of the CDR3 is 11 residues. CDR1 DFQATT and CDR2 SNEGSKA come from the germline V gene (reference sequence).

This clonotype was picked up many times. V gene TRBV7-6 combines with J gene TRBJ2-3; maybe TRBD1 (6 bases). The CDR3 totals 16 residues. Germline CDR1 and CDR2: SGHVS and FNYEAQ. V was trimmed by 2 bases and J by 0 bases, leaving 12 bases between them. As DNA, the CDR3 is TGTGCCAGCAGCTTATCGACAGGATATAGCACAGATACGCAGTATTTT. Residues: CASSLSTGYSTDTQYF.

This clonotype was detected only a few times. The V call is TRBV11-3, the J call TRBJ1-1; unclear D gene. CDR1 is SGHNT and CDR2 is YENEEA in the germline V gene. V lost 8 bases and J 1 base, leaving 14 bases between the germline ends. The CDR3 has 14 amino acids. The CDR3 loop reads CASGGWQTNTEAFF. The CDR3 coding sequence is TGTGCCAGCGGCGGTTGGCAGACGAACACTGAAGCTTTCTTT.

The V and J genes are TRBV11-2 and TRBJ1-1; D is unresolved. V lost 5 bases and J 4 bases, leaving 14 bases between the germline ends. Looked up from germline, CDR1 is SGHAT and CDR2 is FQNNGV. The CDR3 runs 14 residues. The CDR3 DNA reads TGTGCCAGCAGCCCCCAAAAACCCCGCACTGAAGCTTTCTTT. This gives the protein CASSPQKPRTEAFF.

This clonotype was seen repeatedly, ten times or more. The CDR3: CASSENSPPGGRQAFF. CDR3 nucleotide sequence: TGTGCCAGCAGCGAGAATTCCCCGCCTGGCGGCAGGCAAGCTTTCTTT. The J gene is TRBJ1-1, the V gene TRBV14, with D hard to call. The germline CDR1 and CDR2 sequences are SGHDN and FVKESK. Trimming took off 5 bases at V and 9 bases at J, with 25 bases between the two ends. CDR3 size: 16 residues.